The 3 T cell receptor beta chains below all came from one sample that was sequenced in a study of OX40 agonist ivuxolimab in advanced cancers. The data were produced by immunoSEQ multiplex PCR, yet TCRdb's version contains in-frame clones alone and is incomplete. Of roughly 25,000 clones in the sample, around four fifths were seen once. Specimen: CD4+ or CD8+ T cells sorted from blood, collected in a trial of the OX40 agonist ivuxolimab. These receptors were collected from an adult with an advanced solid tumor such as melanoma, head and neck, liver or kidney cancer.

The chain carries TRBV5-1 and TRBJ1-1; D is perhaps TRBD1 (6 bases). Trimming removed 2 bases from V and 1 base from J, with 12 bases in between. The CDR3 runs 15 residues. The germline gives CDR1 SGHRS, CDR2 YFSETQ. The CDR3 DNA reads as TGCGCCAGCAGCTTCGCGGGGGGCAGGAACACTGAAGCTTTCTTT. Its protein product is CASSFAGGRNTEAFF.

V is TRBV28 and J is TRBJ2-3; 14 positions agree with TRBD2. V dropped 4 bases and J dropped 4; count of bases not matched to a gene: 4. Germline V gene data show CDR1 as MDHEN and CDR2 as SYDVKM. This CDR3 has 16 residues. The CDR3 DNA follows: TGTGCCAGCAGTTGGACTAGCGGGAGGATGTCAGATACGCAGTATTTT. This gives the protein CASSWTSGRMSDTQYF.

CDR3 DNA sequence: TGTGCCAGCAGTCCAGACAGAAGCCCTAACTATGGCTACACCTTC. Protein sequence: CASSPDRSPNYGYTF. The V gene is TRBV6-5, the J gene TRBJ1-2; perhaps TRBD1 as D (5 bases). The CDR3 has 15 residues. CDR1 and CDR2 (germline): MNHEY, SVGAGI. The germline V and J ends were trimmed by 5 bases and 0 bases, with 13 bases remaining between them.